The 30 T cell receptor beta chains below come from one sample, sequenced in a study of shared clonotypes between healthy human individuals. Repertoires were generated with immunoSEQ multiplex PCR, while TCRdb's copy carries only in-frame clones and drops some. The sample includes about 450,000 clones, about 76% of them seen just once. The sample was PBMCs. All receptors derive from a middle-aged woman in good health. Some clones in this sample may be carry-over from other donors' samples.

This chain uses TRBV13 with TRBJ2-1; 9 bases line up with TRBD2. The CDR3 is 16 residues long. V lost 0 bases to trimming and J lost 5 bases; unmatched junction nucleotides: 5. Germline loops: CDR1 PRHDT, CDR2 FYEKMQ (reference sequence). CDR3 region: CASSLGAGGPNNEQFF. The CDR3 coding sequence is TGTGCCAGCAGCTTAGGGGCGGGAGGGCCCAACAATGAGCAGTTCTTC.

Concerning this clone itself: The likely explanation is a read error, given a far larger clone one base away. The chain couples TRBV4-2 to TRBJ1-5, with D perhaps TRBD1 (5 bases). This CDR3 has 13 residues. Between the trimmed V and J ends, which lost 1 base and 9 bases, there was a span of 10 bases. Germline CDR1 is LGHNA and CDR2 is YNFKEQ. The CDR3 loop reads CASSQGDGRPQHF. In DNA, the CDR3 is TGTGCCAGCAGCCAAGGGGACGGTCGGCCCCAGCATTTT.

This clone appeared a few times. V and J are TRBV7-3 and TRBJ2-5; TRBD1 aligns across 7 bases. Germline CDR1 reads SGHTA; CDR2 reads FQGTGA. The CDR3 runs 13 residues. V was clipped by 5 bases and J by 4 bases; unmatched bases: 4. Written as DNA, the CDR3 is TGTGCCAGCAGCCACAGGGGAGCAGAGACCCAGTACTTC. Residues: CASSHRGAETQYF.

This clone has more than one count but fewer than ten. The chain has TRBV4-2 and TRBJ2-5, with D possibly matching TRBD2 (6 bases). The DNA end is a closer match to TRBJ2-7, so the J assignment may be wrong. The CDR3 is 17 residues long. Germline V gene sequence: CDR1 LGHNA, CDR2 YNFKEQ. CDR3 loop: CASSDMGRQTGGNEQYF. In DNA, the CDR3 is TGTGCCAGCAGCGACATGGGAAGACAGACCGGAGGGAACGAGCAGTACTTC.

The chain is built from TRBV27 and TRBJ2-5; 9 bases fit TRBD2. CDR1 is MNHEY, CDR2 SMNVEV, per germline (reference sequence). This CDR3 is built from 16 residues. V was clipped by 7 bases and J by 5 bases; unmatched bases: 14. The CDR3 reads CASTPAGGPAGETQYF. In DNA form, the CDR3 reads TGTGCCAGCACCCCAGCGGGAGGCCCCGCGGGGGAGACCCAGTACTTC.

To note about this clone: Since a much larger clone is just one base distant, this may be a read error. For the CDR3, the DNA is TGTGCCAGCAGCCCGGGACTAGCGGGAAACGATGAGCAGTTCTTC. This translates into CASSPGLAGNDEQFF. The chain employs TRBV2 and TRBJ2-1; the match to TRBD2 covers 13 bases. Germline CDR1 SNHLY, CDR2 FYNNEI. This CDR3 region has 15 residues. The junction had 7 bases not matched to a gene; V was cut back by 6 bases and J by 8 bases.

The rearrangement uses TRBV27 and TRBJ2-2, with 10 bases matching TRBD2. The CDR3 contains 14 residues. Looked up from germline, CDR1 is MNHEY and CDR2 is SMNVEV (reference sequence). V was clipped by 9 bases and J by 0 bases; unmatched bases: 1. CDR3 amino acids: CASSGRTNTGELFF. In DNA form, the CDR3 reads TGTGCCAGTAGCGGGAGGACGAACACCGGGGAGCTGTTTTTT.

The V and J genes are TRBV7-2 and TRBJ2-7; D is unresolved. The CDR3 sequence is 12 residues long. Germline lookup yields CDR1 SGHTA and CDR2 FQGNSA. V was trimmed by 5 bases and J by 4 bases, leaving 9 bases between them. The CDR3 DNA reads TGTGCCAGCAGCCCGCATGCGTACGAGCAGTACTTC. It codes for CASSPHAYEQYF.

The chain combines TRBV10-2 with TRBJ1-1; D is unresolved. Trimming left V 2 bases short and J 3 bases short, with 10 bases between. The CDR3 length is 14 residues. The germline CDR1 and CDR2 sequences are WSHSY and SAAADI. CDR3 sequence reads: CASSEGLSDTEAFF. CDR3 nucleotide sequence: TGCGCCAGCAGTGAGGGCCTGTCGGACACTGAAGCTTTCTTT.

This clone has just one count. The chain employs TRBV6-5 and TRBJ2-7; possibly TRBD1 or TRBD2 for D (6 bases each). Germline V gene data show CDR1 as MNHEY and CDR2 as SVGAGI. Deletions cut 1 base from V and 4 bases from J, with 14 bases between. This CDR3 is 15 amino acids long. The CDR3: CASSYYVGAGYEQYF. The CDR3 DNA is TGTGCCAGCAGTTACTACGTGGGGGCGGGATACGAGCAGTACTTC.

The chain has TRBV14 and TRBJ1-4; D perhaps matches TRBD1 (5 bases). The CDR3 extends over 13 amino acids. Trimming took 4 bases from V and 10 from J, leaving 13 bases between them. Germline CDR1 and CDR2: SGHDN and FVKESK. CDR3 residues: CASSPQGTGKLFF. The CDR3 DNA reads as TGTGCCAGCAGCCCGCAAGGCACAGGAAAACTGTTTTTT.

This clone was seen more than once but under ten times. The CDR3 loop is CASSSLATRFPNTGELFF. CDR3 in DNA: TGTGCCAGCAGCTCCCTAGCGACCCGGTTCCCCAACACCGGGGAGCTGTTTTTT. The rearrangement links TRBV7-3 to TRBJ2-2; TRBD2 is a possible D gene (6 bases). Germline V CDR1 and CDR2: SGHTA, FQGTGA. V lost 4 bases to trimming and J lost 2 bases, with 20 bases between them. The CDR3 extends over 18 amino acids.

This clone was recorded only once. The V call is TRBV5-1, the J call TRBJ2-2; 12 bases fit TRBD2. The CDR3 consists of 24 residues. Germline values: CDR1 SGHRS, CDR2 YFSETQ. J lost 1 base, V lost 0 bases, and 22 bases had no gene match. The CDR3 loop reads CASSLASRTRTSGTVPLNTGELFF. The DNA of the CDR3 is TGCGCCAGCAGCTTGGCGTCCAGGACAAGGACTAGCGGGACCGTCCCCCTGAACACCGGGGAGCTGTTTTTT.

V is TRBV6-1 and J is TRBJ1-2, with a tentative D call TRBD1 (5 bases). CDR3 length: 15 amino acids. V was clipped by 7 bases and J by 2 bases, with 17 bases between them. The germline V gene encodes CDR1 MNHNS and CDR2 SASEGT. CDR3 sequence (DNA): TGTGCCAGCACTGAGGGGCAGACGTTAAACTATGGCTACACCTTC. This codes for CASTEGQTLNYGYTF.

This clone was seen just once. Written as DNA, the CDR3 is TGTGCCAGCAGTTTTCTGGGCGCGAACACCGGGGAGCTGTTTTTT. Encoded protein: CASSFLGANTGELFF. This chain connects TRBV28 to TRBJ2-2; D unclear. Germline CDR1 is MDHEN and CDR2 is SYDVKM. CDR3 size: 15 residues. V lost 3 bases and J lost 0, with 8 bases in between.

The genes are TRBV29-1 and TRBJ1-6; D is perhaps TRBD1 (5 bases). The CDR3 runs 14 residues. The V gene's germline CDR1 is SQVTM and CDR2 ANQGSEA. The germline V and J ends were trimmed by 4 bases and 8 bases, with 15 bases remaining between them. The CDR3 DNA reads TGCAGCGTTGCGGGACCCACCCGTGATTCACCCCTCCACTTT. Translated: CSVAGPTRDSPLHF.

V and J are TRBV6-1 and TRBJ1-2; D gene ambiguous. This CDR3 region has 14 residues. Germline-derived CDR1 and CDR2 are MNHNS and SASEGT. V lost 2 bases to trimming and J lost 8 bases, with 15 bases between them. CDR3 protein: CASSEIPGSRGYTF. The DNA for the CDR3 is TGTGCCAGCAGTGAAATACCAGGATCGCGCGGCTACACCTTC.

The chain combines TRBV19 with TRBJ1-5, with 8 bases matching TRBD1. J lost 5 bases, V lost 6 bases, and 3 bases had no gene match. In germline, CDR1 is LNHDA, CDR2 SQIVND (reference sequence). This CDR3 comprises 13 residues. CDR3 in amino acids: CASSRQGYQPQHF. Here the CDR3 DNA reads TGTGCCAGTAGCCGACAGGGGTATCAGCCCCAGCATTTT.

This clone was observed a few times. This rearrangement joins TRBV4-1 to TRBJ1-2; D call uncertain. The CDR3 consists of 14 residues. Germline V gives CDR1 MGHRA, CDR2 YSYEKL. V was clipped by 1 base and J by 5 bases, with 11 bases between them. The DNA for the CDR3 is TGCGCCAGCAGCCAAGTGAGAGTAGGATATGGCTACACCTTC. Its translation is CASSQVRVGYGYTF.

The chain uses TRBV4-2 and TRBJ2-2; 12 nucleotides agree with TRBD2. The CDR3 runs to 19 residues. The V and J ends lost 0 bases and 2 bases, in that order; junction bases with no gene match: 7. Germline loops: CDR1 LGHNA, CDR2 YNFKEQ. The CDR3 DNA follows: TGTGCCAGCAGCCAAGATACCCTAGCGGGAGGGGGAAACACCGGGGAGCTGTTTTTT. Amino acids: CASSQDTLAGGGNTGELFF.

The rearrangement uses TRBV5-1 and TRBJ2-7; 13 positions match TRBD2. The germline V gene encodes CDR1 SGHRS and CDR2 YFSETQ. The CDR3 runs to 17 residues. The V segment lost 4 bases and the J segment 0 bases; nucleotides outside the gene matches: 7. CDR3 nucleotides: TGCGCCAGCAGCCAGGGACTAGCGGGATCGAGCTCCTACGAGCAGTACTTC. It codes for CASSQGLAGSSSYEQYF.

The chain has TRBV7-9 and TRBJ2-2; D possibly corresponds to TRBD2 (6 bases). The CDR3 is 17 amino acids. Per the germline V gene, CDR1 is SEHNR and CDR2 is FQNEAQ (reference sequence). V shed 1 base and J shed 4 bases, with 16 bases lying between them. The CDR3 is CASSLGPRGSGTGELFF. CDR3 DNA sequence: TGTGCCAGCAGCTTAGGTCCACGGGGGTCGGGCACCGGGGAGCTGTTTTTT. Combining the CDR3 with reference TRBV7-9 and TRBJ2-2 gives the whole variable domain DTGVSQNPRHKITKRGQNVTFRCDPISEHNRLYWYRQTLGQGPEFLTYFQNEAQLEKSRLLSDRFSAERPKGSFSTLEIQRTEQGDSAMYLCASSLGPRGSGTGELFFGEGSRLTVL.

The chain links TRBV10-3 to TRBJ2-3; the match to TRBD2 covers 10 bases. The junction had 13 bases not matched to a gene; V was cut back by 4 bases and J by 6 bases. CDR1 and CDR2 (germline): ENHRY, SYGVKD. The CDR3 loop spans 17 amino acids. CDR3 DNA sequence: TGTGCCATCAGTGGGAAACTCTCTAGCGGGAGTCTTGATACGCAGTATTTT. Translation gives CAISGKLSSGSLDTQYF.

The gene calls are TRBV11-3 and TRBJ1-1; possible D gene TRBD1, 5 bases. CDR3 length: 14 amino acids. Germline V CDR1 and CDR2: SGHNT, YENEEA. Trimming removed 5 bases from V and 2 bases from J, with 12 bases in between. This CDR3 is CASSLGPRNTEAFF. In nucleotides, the CDR3 is TGTGCCAGCAGCCTGGGACCGAGAAACACTGAAGCTTTCTTT.

This chain connects TRBV7-9 to TRBJ1-4; D is undetermined. V lost 1 base and J lost 0, with 6 bases in between. The CDR3 totals 15 residues. Germline V lookup: CDR1 SEHNR, CDR2 FQNEAQ (reference sequence). The chain's CDR3 is CASSLGTSTNEKLFF. CDR3 sequence (DNA): TGTGCCAGCAGCTTAGGTACCTCAACTAATGAAAAACTGTTTTTT.

The chain carries TRBV6-1 and TRBJ1-4; TRBD1 might be the D (5 bases). Germline V CDR1 and CDR2: MNHNS, SASEGT. V was cut by 7 bases and J by 0 bases, with 12 bases left in between. This CDR3 region has 15 residues. The CDR3 coding sequence is TGTGCCAGCACTCGAGAGGGGACAACTAATGAAAAACTGTTTTTT. It yields the protein CASTREGTTNEKLFF.

The chain is built from TRBV15 and TRBJ2-1; TRBD2 agrees at 7 bases. Germline loops: CDR1 LNHNV, CDR2 YYDKDF (reference sequence). The CDR3 contains 14 residues. Trimming at V came to 4 bases and at J to 6 bases, leaving 6 bases not matched to a gene. CDR3 sequence (DNA): TGTGCCACCAGCACACCGGGACTAACCAATGAGCAGTTCTTC. Translating gives CATSTPGLTNEQFF. Looking up the rest from reference TRBV15 and TRBJ2-1 gives the full variable domain: DAMVIQNPRYQVTQFGKPVTLSCSQTLNHNVMYWYQQKSSQAPKLLFHYYDKDFNNEADTPDNFQSRRPNTSFCFLDIRSPGLGDTAMYLCATSTPGLTNEQFFGPGTRLTVL.

CDR3 in DNA: TGCGCCAGCAGCTTGAGGGACTACAATGAGCAGTTCTTC. Its translation: CASSLRDYNEQFF. This chain uses TRBV5-1 with TRBJ2-1; D unclear. Germline V gene sequence: CDR1 SGHRS, CDR2 YFSETQ. The CDR3 runs 13 residues. V lost 1 base, J lost 3 bases, and 5 bases lay in between.

The gene calls are TRBV28 and TRBJ2-7; no definite D call. V was cut by 6 bases and J by 6 bases, with 12 bases left in between. The germline gives CDR1 MDHEN, CDR2 SYDVKM. The CDR3 has 12 amino acids. CDR3 protein: CASSPPRREQYF. In DNA, the CDR3 is TGTGCCAGCAGCCCCCCCCGGCGCGAGCAGTACTTC. Combining the CDR3 with reference TRBV28 and TRBJ2-7 gives the whole variable domain DVKVTQSSRYLVKRTGEKVFLECVQDMDHENMFWYRQDPGLGLRLIYFSYDVKMKEKGDIPEGYSVSREKKERFSLILESASTNQTSMYLCASSPPRREQYFGPGTRLTVT.

CDR3 DNA sequence: TGTGCCAGTAGTATAGATCCCCGGTCCTCGAACACCATATATTTT. Translating it yields CASSIDPRSSNTIYF. This chain joins TRBV19 and TRBJ1-3; no clear D. The CDR3 covers 15 residues. CDR1 is LNHDA and CDR2 is SQIVND in the germline V gene (reference sequence). V was trimmed by 0 bases and J by 7 bases, leaving 13 bases between them.